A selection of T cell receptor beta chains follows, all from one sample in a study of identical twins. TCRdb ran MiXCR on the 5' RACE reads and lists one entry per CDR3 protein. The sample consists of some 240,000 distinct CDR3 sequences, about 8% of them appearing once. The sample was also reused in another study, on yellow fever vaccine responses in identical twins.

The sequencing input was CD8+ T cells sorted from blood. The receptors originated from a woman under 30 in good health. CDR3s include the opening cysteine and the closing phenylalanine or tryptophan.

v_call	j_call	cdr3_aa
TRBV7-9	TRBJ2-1	CASSFWDRVGNEQFF
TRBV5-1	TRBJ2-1	CASSLGLAGGPGNEQFF
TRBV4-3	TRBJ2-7	CASSQEIADAYEQYF
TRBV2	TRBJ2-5	CASSSGQGGLETQYF
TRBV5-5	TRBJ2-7	CASSLGVAGIRHYEQYF
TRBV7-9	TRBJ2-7	CASSPRGYEQYF
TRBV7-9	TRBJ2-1	CASSVAELSYNEQFF
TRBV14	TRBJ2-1	CASSQVFRGDFFF
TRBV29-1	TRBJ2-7	CSVSGQGAYGEQYF
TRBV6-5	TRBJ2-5	CASSFMTLLETQYF
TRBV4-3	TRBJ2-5	CASSPGTGAQETQYF
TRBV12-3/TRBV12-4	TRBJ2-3	CASINQRGGLKTQYF
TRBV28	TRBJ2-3	CASSLGQGAADTQYF
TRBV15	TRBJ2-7	CATSRDHGDRAYEQYF
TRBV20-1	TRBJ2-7	CSARDPGIYEQYF
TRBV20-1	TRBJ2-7	CSARLREKQAEQYF
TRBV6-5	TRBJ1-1	CASSYGRNTEAFF
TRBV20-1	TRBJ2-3	CSAPGLAGTTDTQYF
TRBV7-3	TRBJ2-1	CASSSTGWGDDEQFF
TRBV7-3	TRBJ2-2	CASSPSYFRRGTGELFF
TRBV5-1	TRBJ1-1	CASGPFPRDRENTEAFF
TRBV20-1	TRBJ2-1	CSARDDEGLANLNEQFF
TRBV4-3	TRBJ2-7	CASSQDSGGASEQYF
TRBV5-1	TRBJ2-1	CASSLPIVIEQFF
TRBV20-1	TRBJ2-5	CSASPRGGAIETQYF
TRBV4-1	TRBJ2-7	CASSQEIETGVYEQYF
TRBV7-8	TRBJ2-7	CASSFPDRYEQYF
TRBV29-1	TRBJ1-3	CSVGGKPGNTIYF
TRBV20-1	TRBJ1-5	CSAPDTSSNQPQHF
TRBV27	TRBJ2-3	CASSLMDPTDTQYF
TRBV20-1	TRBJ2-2	CSAPRGFGGELFF
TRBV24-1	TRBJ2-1	CATSDLTSGRRNEQFF
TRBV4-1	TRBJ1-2	CASSQTTGTGDGYTF
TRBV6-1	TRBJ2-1	CASSSTGGVGNGEQFF
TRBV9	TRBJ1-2	CASSGGAGAGYTF
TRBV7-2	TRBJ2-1	CASSLVARDIPNEQFF
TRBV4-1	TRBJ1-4	CASSQATATNEKLFF
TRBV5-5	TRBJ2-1	CASSLLASSYYNEQFF
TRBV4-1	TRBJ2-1	CASSFDLDEQFF
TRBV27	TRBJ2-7	CASSPPRMSGGAPEQYF
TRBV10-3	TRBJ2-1	CAISESGQNPSSYNEQFF
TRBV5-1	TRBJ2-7	CASSPNRDYLTYEQYF
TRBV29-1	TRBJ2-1	CGTSRTSYNEQFF